The present T cell receptor (beta chain) was sequenced within a study of PD-1 blockade in classical Hodgkin lymphoma. Regarding the study as a whole: Among the patients, those starting nivolumab under 1 year after ASCT were excluded. The drivers behind the repertoire differences, possibly disease activity or prior therapy, remain undefined.

Relapse was seen in all patients after autologous stem cell transplantation, and brentuximab vedotin exposure was variable. Complete response, partial response or progressive disease made up the best responses. Per the germline V gene, CDR1 is MNHEY and CDR2 is SMNVEV (reference sequence). The CDR3 has 14 residues. V gave up 6 bases and J gave up 3 bases, with 15 bases separating them. TCRdb's copy holds only in-frame clones and misses some; the assay was immunoSEQ multiplex PCR. The sample yields 50,000 or so clones, 91% seen once. Comment on this clone: Its antigen is unidentified.

The sequences come from peripheral blood mononuclear cells (PBMCs), collected before the second cycle of nivolumab. V usage is TRBV27 and J usage is TRBJ2-7; the D call may be TRBD1 or TRBD2 (5 bases each). This clonotype was obtained from a human donor with classical Hodgkin lymphoma. CDR3 residues: CASRRSGPNYEQYF. The CDR3 DNA reads TGTGCCAGCAGGCGGTCGGGACCCAACTACGAGCAGTACTTC.